This TCR beta chain was profiled in a study of human T cells and chemical hapten exposure. At the level of the study: After 6 days, upper back 0.01% DPC patch tests were scored.

MiXCR, applied by TCRdb to the RACE reads, yields one record per CDR3 protein. In the table there are approximately 340,000 distinct CDR3 sequences, under 9% of which are singletons. The V gene's germline CDR1 is SGHTS and CDR2 YDEGEE. The CDR3 is 21 residues long. V lost 2 bases and J lost 0; bases outside the gene matches: 18. Time point: patch test 1, 2 weeks after DPC sensitization. Treatment given: therapeutic diphenylcyclopropenone sensitization with weekly scalp DPC. The chain recombines TRBV5-8 with TRBJ1-5, with TRBD1 identical over 9 bases. The clonotype comes from a woman under 30 with alopecia areata. Some clones in this sample may be carry-over from other donors' samples. The sequenced sample was whole blood, obtained in connection with sensitization to the hapten diphenylcyclopropenone (DPC). The CDR3 DNA reads TGTGCCAGCAGCTTAAGATTTTGCTCAGGGACAGGGATTGCTAGCAATCAGCCCCAGCATTTT. It translates to CASSLRFCSGTGIASNQPQHF.